Detailed here is one T cell receptor (beta chain). Its antigen is undetermined. Produced via immunoSEQ multiplex PCR; TCRdb's table is partial and in-frame only. The sample contains roughly 40,000 clones, roughly 96% of which appear only once. The entry originates in a study of Tregs in tolerant kidney transplant recipients. Study-level information: CD4+CD25+CD127- cells came from approximately three-day belatacept mixed lymphocyte reactions, some with roughly five-day graft donor restimulation.

The germline V gene encodes CDR1 SGHRS and CDR2 YFSETQ. The CDR3 runs 17 residues. J was trimmed by 1 base and V by 5 bases; bases with no gene match: 8. Study results and limitations: The most relevant donor-specific Treg TCRbeta repertoire apparently came from expansion with activated donor B cells.

This sequence originates from a human donor in good health. The rearrangement joins TRBV5-1 to TRBJ2-2, with 10 nucleotides matching TRBD2. The sequencing input was Tregs from blood cultured with allogeneic cells. Here the CDR3 reads CASRSNSGGRNTGELFF. CDR3 DNA: TGCGCCAGCAGGAGTAATAGCGGGGGGCGGAACACCGGGGAGCTGTTTTTT.